The rows below give T cell receptor beta chains drawn from one sample of a study of CD8 T cells in Susac syndrome. TCRdb fed the immunoSEQ multiplex PCR reads into MiXCR, producing one record per CDR3 protein. The sample yields hundreds of thousands of distinct CDR3 sequences, more than 80% seen once. The sample comprised CD8+ T cells from PBMCs. These receptor sequences come from a human donor with multiple sclerosis. The CDR3 runs from the conserved cysteine through the conserved F or W. D genes are given only for firm matches. Expanded clones get a size class; other rows say once, few or many, or leave the size out.

V gene	J gene	D gene	clone size	CDR3 protein	CDR3 DNA
TRBV4-1	TRBJ2-7	TRBD2	.	CASSPSGGSYEQYF	TGCGCCAGCAGCCCCAGCGGGGGTAGCTACGAGCAGTACTTC
TRBV7-2	TRBJ1-5	TRBD1	.	CASSWDREKDQPQHF	TGTGCCAGCAGCTGGGACAGGGAGAAGGATCAGCCCCAGCATTTT
TRBV6-4	TRBJ2-3	.	.	CASSERPTDTQYF	TGTGCCAGCAGTGAGAGACCCACAGATACGCAGTATTTT
TRBV5-8	TRBJ2-7	.	many	CASSLEDGNEQYF	TGTGCCAGCAGCTTGGAGGATGGTAACGAGCAGTACTTC
TRBV7-2	TRBJ2-1	TRBD2	.	CASSLRVSGTYNEQFF	TGTGCCAGCAGCTTAAGAGTTAGCGGGACCTACAATGAGCAGTTCTTC
TRBV29-1	TRBJ2-7	TRBD1	.	CSVEGGQSYEQYF	TGCAGCGTTGAAGGGGGACAGTCCTACGAGCAGTACTTC
TRBV5-8	TRBJ1-5	.	.	CASRQTGLGNQPQHF	TGTGCCAGCAGACAAACAGGTTTAGGCAATCAGCCCCAGCATTTT
TRBV5-1	TRBJ2-3	TRBD2	few	CASSLGLAGYTDTQYF	TGTGCCAGCAGCTTAGGTTTAGCGGGATACACAGATACGCAGTATTTT
TRBV29-1	TRBJ2-2	TRBD1	.	CSVEGTGGAGGELFF	TGCAGCGTGGAAGGGACAGGGGGCGCGGGCGGGGAGCTGTTTTTT
TRBV15	TRBJ2-7	.	.	CATSRVGPGEQYF	TGTGCCACCAGCAGAGTGGGGCCCGGCGAGCAGTACTTC
TRBV27	TRBJ2-7	.	.	CASMRGWAAQEQYF	TGTGCCAGCATGAGGGGGTGGGCTGCACAAGAGCAGTACTTC
TRBV4-1	TRBJ2-7	TRBD1	.	CASSQDMGQGSVEQYF	TGCGCCAGCAGCCAAGATATGGGACAGGGCTCCGTCGAGCAGTACTTC
TRBV6-2/TRBV6-3	TRBJ2-2	.	.	CASSYRKGLVNTGELFF	TGTGCCAGCAGTTATCGGAAGGGGCTGGTTAACACCGGGGAGCTGTTTTTT
TRBV27	TRBJ2-2	TRBD2	.	CASSGAGGNTGELFF	TGTGCCAGCAGTGGGGCGGGGGGGAACACCGGGGAGCTGTTTTTT
TRBV5-4	TRBJ1-1	.	.	CASSLEAGRTEAFF	TGTGCCAGCAGCTTGGAGGCAGGGAGGACTGAAGCTTTCTTT
TRBV5-1	TRBJ2-2	TRBD2	.	CASSLGLAETGELFF	TGCGCCAGCAGCTTGGGACTAGCGGAGACCGGGGAGCTGTTTTTT
TRBV27	TRBJ1-5	TRBD1	.	CASSLVQGAGQPQHF	TGTGCCAGCAGTTTAGTACAGGGGGCAGGTCAGCCCCAGCATTTT
TRBV9	TRBJ2-7	TRBD1	.	CASSPGQGITEQYF	TGTGCCAGCAGCCCCGGACAGGGAATAACCGAGCAGTACTTC
TRBV4-1	TRBJ2-1	TRBD2	.	CASSQDKGSGINEQFF	TGCGCCAGCAGCCAAGATAAGGGTAGCGGGATCAATGAGCAGTTCTTC
TRBV20-1	TRBJ2-7	TRBD1	.	CSARRTGTYEQYF	TGCAGTGCTAGAAGGACAGGCACCTACGAGCAGTACTTC
TRBV12-3/TRBV12-4	TRBJ2-1	.	.	CASSFGAHNEQFF	TGTGCCAGCAGTTTTGGGGCCCACAATGAGCAGTTCTTC
TRBV5-1	TRBJ2-1	.	.	CASSHIGGADGDEQFF	TGCGCCAGCAGCCACATCGGGGGAGCGGATGGAGATGAGCAGTTCTTC
TRBV4-1	TRBJ2-6	.	.	CASSQGTGEAGANVLTF	TGCGCCAGCAGCCAAGGAACAGGGGAGGCTGGGGCCAACGTCCTGACTTTC
TRBV5-5	TRBJ2-7	.	.	CASSLFDYEQYF	TGTGCCAGCAGCTTATTTGACTACGAGCAGTACTTC
TRBV10-3	TRBJ1-1	.	.	CAISDQQGSHTEAFF	TGTGCCATCAGTGACCAACAGGGTTCACACACTGAAGCTTTCTTT
TRBV3-1	TRBJ2-4	.	few	CASSGAKNIQYF	TGTGCCAGCAGCGGGGCCAAAAACATTCAGTACTTC
TRBV5-6	TRBJ2-7	TRBD1	.	CASSMITGTDYEQYF	TGTGCCAGCAGCATGATCACCGGGACAGACTACGAGCAGTACTTC
TRBV21-1	TRBJ1-2	.	.	CASSGAGRQDDTF	TGTGCCAGCAGCGGGGCAGGGAGACAGGATGACACCTTC
TRBV29-1	TRBJ2-7	.	once	CSVGGGDRSDEQYF	TGCAGCGTTGGCGGGGGCGATAGGAGTGACGAGCAGTACTTC
TRBV10-3	TRBJ1-5	.	.	CAISPLEGRNQPQHF	TGTGCCATCAGTCCCCTAGAGGGGCGCAATCAGCCCCAGCATTTT
TRBV14	TRBJ2-7	.	.	CASSLGLIWRADAGEQYF	TGTGCCAGCAGCCTGGGACTGATCTGGAGAGCCGATGCTGGAGAGCAGTACTTC
TRBV7-9	TRBJ1-2	.	.	CASSPDFLGRADYGYTF	TGTGCCAGCAGCCCAGACTTTTTGGGGAGGGCGGACTATGGCTACACCTTC
TRBV27	TRBJ2-1	TRBD2	.	CASSLYGLAGSTYNEQFF	TGTGCCAGCAGTTTATACGGGCTAGCGGGATCAACCTACAATGAGCAGTTCTTC
TRBV5-1	TRBJ2-7	.	.	CASSLRTFADEQYF	TGCGCCAGCAGCTTGCGGACATTTGCGGACGAGCAGTACTTC
TRBV6-1	TRBJ2-7	TRBD1	.	CASSTGETYEQYF	TGTGCCAGCAGCACAGGGGAAACCTACGAGCAGTACTTC
TRBV13	TRBJ2-7	TRBD2	.	CASGLKRGALIEQYF	TGTGCCAGCGGACTAAAGCGGGGGGCTTTAATCGAGCAGTACTTC
TRBV2	TRBJ1-5	.	.	CASGRGLGNQPQHF	TGTGCCAGCGGTCGCGGGCTGGGCAATCAGCCCCAGCATTTT
TRBV3-1	TRBJ2-7	TRBD2	.	CASSQAGGTYEQYF	TGTGCCAGCAGCCAAGCGGGGGGAACCTACGAGCAGTACTTC
TRBV20-1	TRBJ2-3	TRBD2	once	CSARDRGGPPDTQYF	TGCAGTGCTAGAGATCGGGGGGGGCCTCCGGATACGCAGTATTTT
TRBV5-1	TRBJ1-2	TRBD1	.	CASSLLTGAQDYGYTF	TGCGCCAGCAGCTTATTAACAGGGGCCCAGGACTATGGCTACACCTTC
TRBV19	TRBJ2-1	TRBD1	.	CASSYTGTGGRVNYNEQFF	TGTGCCAGTTCTTATACCGGGACAGGGGGTAGGGTTAATTACAATGAGCAGTTCTTC
TRBV20-1	TRBJ1-1	.	.	CSAPDRPSSTEAFF	TGCAGTGCTCCCGACAGGCCTTCGAGCACTGAAGCTTTCTTT
TRBV20-1	TRBJ2-7	TRBD1	.	CSARDRAGGYEQYF	TGCAGTGCTAGAGATAGGGCAGGGGGCTACGAGCAGTACTTC
TRBV7-2	TRBJ2-7	TRBD1	.	CASSAWTGGEQYF	TGTGCCAGCAGCGCCTGGACAGGGGGCGAGCAGTACTTC
TRBV6-5	TRBJ1-4	.	few	CASSYGQINEKLFF	TGTGCCAGCAGTTACGGGCAGATTAATGAAAAACTGTTTTTT
TRBV4-1	TRBJ2-3	.	.	CASSQGPDTQYF	TGTGCCAGCAGCCAAGGTCCTGATACGCAGTATTTT
TRBV4-1	TRBJ1-5	.	.	CASSQDPVSDNQPQHF	TGCGCCAGCAGCCAAGATCCGGTGTCAGACAATCAGCCCCAGCATTTT
TRBV7-8	TRBJ1-5	.	.	CASSLGGLRPQHF	TGTGCCAGCAGCTTAGGAGGGTTGCGGCCCCAGCATTTT
TRBV5-1	TRBJ2-7	TRBD2	few	CASSPTSGGPRSYEQYF	TGCGCCAGCAGCCCCACGAGCGGGGGCCCCCGGTCCTACGAGCAGTACTTC
TRBV29-1	TRBJ2-7	.	.	CSVGEETYEQYF	TGCAGCGTTGGGGAAGAGACATACGAGCAGTACTTC
TRBV28	TRBJ2-1	TRBD2	.	CASSSEILTSGIGDEQFF	TGTGCCAGCAGTTCAGAAATACTAACTAGCGGGATAGGCGATGAGCAGTTCTTC
TRBV19	TRBJ1-1	.	.	CASSIGQGGTEAFF	TGTGCCAGTAGTATAGGCCAGGGTGGCACTGAAGCTTTCTTT
TRBV2	TRBJ1-3	.	.	CASCCSGNTIYF	TGTGCCTCCTGTTGCTCTGGAAACACCATATATTTT
TRBV7-9	TRBJ1-1	.	.	CASSPVGSTSEVFF	TGTGCCAGCAGCCCTGTCGGTTCAACGAGCGAAGTTTTCTTT
TRBV19	TRBJ1-1	.	.	CASSTRQERGTEAFF	TGTGCCAGTAGTACTCGACAGGAAAGGGGCACTGAAGCTTTCTTT
TRBV25-1	TRBJ2-7	TRBD1	.	CASRTGLEQYF	TGTGCCAGCAGGACAGGGTTGGAGCAGTACTTC
TRBV27	TRBJ2-7	.	few	CASSLRQKYYEQYF	TGTGCCAGCAGTTTACGTCAGAAATACTACGAGCAGTACTTC
TRBV4-1	TRBJ1-5	.	.	CASSQDWYSNQPQHF	TGCGCCAGCAGCCAAGATTGGTATAGCAATCAGCCCCAGCATTTT
TRBV4-1	TRBJ1-1	TRBD1	.	CASTDRGTRNTEAFF	TGCGCCAGCACCGACAGGGGAACTCGGAACACTGAAGCTTTCTTT
TRBV12-3/TRBV12-4	TRBJ2-1	.	.	CASSSVFHEQFF	TGTGCCAGCAGTTCAGTGTTCCATGAGCAGTTCTTC